The rows below give T cell receptor beta chains drawn from one sample of a study of cytomegalovirus exposure and HLA in healthy donors. Produced via immunoSEQ multiplex PCR; TCRdb's table is partial and in-frame only. The ten top clones account for around 4%, within a sample of 90,000 to 150,000 clones. The sequencing sample was made of PBMCs. The receptors were sampled from a man aged 18 to 29 in good health and CMV-seronegative. Both conserved end residues are part of each CDR3. A D gene is named only where the DNA matches it firmly.

-,TRBJ1-1,15,TRBV2,TGTGCCAGCAGGTGGCAGGGGTTAGTGAACACTGAAGCTTTCTTT,CASRWQGLVNTEAFF
TRBD2,TRBJ2-2,17,TRBV7-9,TGTGCCAGCAGCCGTGCAACTAGCGGGAGTTGGACCGGGGAGCTGTTTTTT,CASSRATSGSWTGELFF
TRBD2,TRBJ2-7,18,TRBV28,TGTGCCAGCAGTCCACAGACTAGCGGGAGGGCCGGTAGGTACGAGCAGTACTTC,CASSPQTSGRAGRYEQYF
TRBD1,TRBJ2-3,15,TRBV18,TGTGCCAGCTCACCAAGACAGGGGGCAACAGATACGCAGTATTTT,CASSPRQGATDTQYF
TRBD1,TRBJ1-2,16,TRBV11-2,TGTGCCAGCAGCTCCCCGGACAGGCGATATAACTATGGCTACACCTTC,CASSSPDRRYNYGYTF
TRBD2,TRBJ2-7,14,TRBV5-1,TGCGCCAGCAGCTCCGGGACTAGGAGCTACGAGCAGTACTTC,CASSSGTRSYEQYF
-,TRBJ2-1,13,TRBV7-9,TGTGCCAGCAGACAGACAGAGAACAATGAGCAGTTCTTC,CASRQTENNEQFF
-,TRBJ2-7,14,TRBV29-1,TGCAGCGTTGTGGATTTGGGGGGAGTATATGAGCAGTACTTC,CSVVDLGGVYEQYF
-,TRBJ2-2,16,TRBV4-1,TGCGCCAGCAGCCAAGATCTCCCGAGGAACACCGGGGAGCTGTTTTTT,CASSQDLPRNTGELFF
-,TRBJ2-5,14,TRBV7-2,TGTGCCAGCAGCCACCCGGGACAACCACAGACCCAGTACTTC,CASSHPGQPQTQYF
TRBD1,TRBJ2-4,13,TRBV6-1,TGTGCCAGCAGTGAATATAGTGGAGGACAGGAAAACTTC,CASSEYSGGQENF
-,TRBJ2-7,16,TRBV5-4,TGTGCCAGCAGCTTGGGAGGATCCCTCAAGGCCTACGAGCAGTACTTC,CASSLGGSLKAYEQYF
-,TRBJ2-7,13,TRBV6-6,TGTGCCAGCAGTTACAACCCCCAGGGCGAGCAGTACTTC,CASSYNPQGEQYF
TRBD1,TRBJ1-6,17,TRBV5-5,TGTGCCAGCAGCCCGGGACAGATGAGCACCTATAATTCACCCCTCCACTTT,CASSPGQMSTYNSPLHF
-,TRBJ2-5,17,TRBV6-4,TGTGCCAGCAGCGCCTCCCGAACCCCTAGACGCCAAGAGACCCAGTACTTC,CASSASRTPRRQETQYF
TRBD2,TRBJ2-7,14,TRBV28,TGTGCCAGCAGTCTAGCGGGAGGGTTGTACGAGCAGTACTTC,CASSLAGGLYEQYF
TRBD2,TRBJ2-7,19,TRBV4-2,TGTGCCAGCAGCCAGCGGACTAGCGGGGGGGCCCTGAGCTCCTACGAGCAGTACTTC,CASSQRTSGGALSSYEQYF
-,TRBJ2-7,11,TRBV20-1,TGCAGTGCTAGGAGGGACTACGAGCAGTACTTC,CSARRDYEQYF
-,TRBJ2-7,13,TRBV7-8,TGTGCCAGCAGCGAAGGACAGACCTACGAGCAGTACTTC,CASSEGQTYEQYF
-,TRBJ1-1,16,TRBV5-1,TGCGCCAGCAGCTTGGATGGCGGAATTGTGAACACTGAAGCTTTCTTT,CASSLDGGIVNTEAFF
-,TRBJ2-1,13,TRBV10-1,TGCGCCAGCAGTGAGTCGTCGGTGGTTGAGCAGTTCTTC,CASSESSVVEQFF
-,TRBJ2-7,13,TRBV19,TGTGCCAGTAATCAGGGGGGTGGCTACGAGCAGTACTTC,CASNQGGGYEQYF
-,TRBJ1-3,17,TRBV4-1,TGCGCCAGCAGCCACCCGGACAGTGCTTTCTCTGGAAACACCATATATTTT,CASSHPDSAFSGNTIYF
-,TRBJ2-7,16,TRBV7-8,TGTGCCAGCAGCCCCCCGGGGATATTGGGGTTCTACGAGCAGTACTTC,CASSPPGILGFYEQYF
TRBD2,TRBJ2-7,14,TRBV19,TGTGCCAGTAGTATCTCGGCGGGAGCCGGGGAGCAGTACTTC,CASSISAGAGEQYF